The source of this T cell receptor beta chain is a study of coeliac disease. General observations from the study: Most TRB amino acid sequences occurred in only one sample.

The CDR3 has 15 amino acids. V lost 3 bases and J lost 5; bases outside the gene matches: 12. Germline CDR1 is GTSNPN and CDR2 is SVGIG (reference sequence). Sequencing was performed with immunoSEQ multiplex PCR; in TCRdb, only in-frame clones are kept and a portion is missing. The sample has more than 2,000 clones; approximately 72% are singletons. Sequencing used one aliquot of about 530,000 cells per fraction. Turning to this clone: Antigen: not known.

The source is a woman aged 65 to 85 with celiac disease on a gluten-free diet. The chain uses TRBV30 and TRBJ1-2; TRBD1 matches 7 bases. Sequenced material: lamina propria lymphocytes from the gut. The CDR3 protein is CAWSEVRGRRYGYTF. The CDR3 DNA is TGTGCCTGGAGCGAAGTAAGGGGGCGGCGTTATGGCTACACCTTC. The whole variable domain, filled in from reference TRBV30 and TRBJ1-2, reads SQTIHQWPATLVQPVGSPLSLECTVEGTSNPNLYWYRQAAGRGLQLLFYSVGIGQISSEVPQNLSASRPQDRQFILSSKKLLLSDSGFYLCAWSEVRGRRYGYTFGSGTRLTVV.